These T cell receptor beta chains were read from a single sample in a study of CD8 T cells in ankylosing spondylitis. Using its own MiXCR run on the 5' RACE reads, TCRdb lists one record per CDR3 protein. The sample lists roughly 240,000 distinct CDR3 sequences, approximately 8% occurring once. Sample: blood, either unsorted or a sorted T cell fraction (not recorded which). These receptors originate from a female donor with ankylosing spondylitis or in good health (not recorded which). The CDR3 runs from the conserved cysteine through the conserved F or W. D genes are given only for firm matches. Clone size is stated in some rows and not others, as once, few, many or a class when expanded.

TGTGCCAGCAGCTTAAGGGGCCCGGGGGAGCTGTTTTTT | CASSLRGPGELFF | TRBV7-8 | NA | 13 | TRBJ2-2 | few
TGCAGTGCCCCGTTGACAGGGGGCCGCACTGAAGCTTTCTTT | CSAPLTGGRTEAFF | TRBV20-1 | TRBD1 | 14 | TRBJ1-1 | NA
TGTGCCACCAGTGTCGGTGAAGAGACCCAGTACTTC | CATSVGEETQYF | TRBV24-1 | NA | 12 | TRBJ2-5 | many
TGTGCCAGCGACCGGGTCTTGGGGACTGAAGCTTTCTTT | CASDRVLGTEAFF | TRBV6-6 | NA | 13 | TRBJ1-1 | NA
TGTGCCACACAGGAAGGCGGGAGAGGAACCGGGGAGCTGTTTTTT | CATQEGGRGTGELFF | TRBV24-1 | TRBD2 | 15 | TRBJ2-2 | many
TGCGCCAGCAGCTTTACCGTAAATCAGCCCCAGCATTTT | CASSFTVNQPQHF | TRBV5-1 | NA | 13 | TRBJ1-5 | many
TGTGCCACCAAGGGCACCGGGACTAGCGGGACTTCCTACAATGAGCAGTTCTTC | CATKGTGTSGTSYNEQFF | TRBV11-2 | TRBD2 | 18 | TRBJ2-1 | few
TGTGCCAGCAGTGCGGTGGCAGGGCCCGGGGAGCTGTTTTTT | CASSAVAGPGELFF | TRBV6-1 | NA | 14 | TRBJ2-2 | many
TGTGCCAGCAGTTACCAGCCGGCGGGCGAGCAGTACTTC | CASSYQPAGEQYF | TRBV6-2/TRBV6-3 | NA | 13 | TRBJ2-7 | many
TGTGCCAGCAGCTTAGCTCCAATGGCTGAAGCTTTCTTT | CASSLAPMAEAFF | TRBV7-3 | NA | 13 | TRBJ1-1 | many
TGCAGCGTTGGATGGGGGACTAGCTCCGAGCAGTACTTC | CSVGWGTSSEQYF | TRBV29-1 | TRBD2 | 13 | TRBJ2-7 | many
TGCAGTGCTAGAGACGGGAGCGACCGCTACGAGCAGTACTTC | CSARDGSDRYEQYF | TRBV20-1 | NA | 14 | TRBJ2-7 | many
TGTGCCAGCAGTTTAAGGCAGCAAAATTCACCCCTCCACTTT | CASSLRQQNSPLHF | TRBV12-3/TRBV12-4 | NA | 14 | TRBJ1-6 | many
TGCAGTGCTGGGGTCGCCGGGGAGCTGTTTTTT | CSAGVAGELFF | TRBV20-1 | NA | 11 | TRBJ2-2 | many
TGTGCCAGCACCCGCTGGGGTAGCGGGGGCTACGAGCAGTACTTC | CASTRWGSGGYEQYF | TRBV6-4 | TRBD2 | 15 | TRBJ2-7 | few
TGCGTCTCAGCCCGGGACAGGGTATCCACTGAAGCTTTCTTT | CVSARDRVSTEAFF | TRBV5-1 | TRBD1 | 14 | TRBJ1-1 | many
TGCGCCAGCAAGGACTTCAGAGGCGGCACAGATACGCAGTATTTT | CASKDFRGGTDTQYF | TRBV5-1 | NA | 15 | TRBJ2-3 | many
TGTGCCAGCAGCCAAACTGCAGATACGCAGTATTTT | CASSQTADTQYF | TRBV5-5 | NA | 12 | TRBJ2-3 | many
TGTGCCACCAGCAGAGAGTTAGGAAGAGGCTACGAGCAGTACTTC | CATSRELGRGYEQYF | TRBV15 | NA | 15 | TRBJ2-7 | NA
TGTGCCAGCAGCCATGGTATCGCTGTGGGAGATACGCAGTATTTT | CASSHGIAVGDTQYF | TRBV14 | NA | 15 | TRBJ2-3 | many
TGTGCCAGCAGCCAACGTCGCTCCTACGAGCAGTACTTC | CASSQRRSYEQYF | TRBV3-1 | NA | 13 | TRBJ2-7 | NA
TGCGCCAGCAGGACCCGTCCGACCCCTAGCACAGATACGCAGTATTTT | CASRTRPTPSTDTQYF | TRBV5-1 | NA | 16 | TRBJ2-3 | many
TGTGCCAGCAGCCCTCGCTTGGGATTGGGCAATGAGCAGTTCTTC | CASSPRLGLGNEQFF | TRBV3-1 | NA | 15 | TRBJ2-1 | many
TGCAGTGCTAGAGATCAGGGACGCAACTCCTACGAGCAGTACTTC | CSARDQGRNSYEQYF | TRBV20-1 | NA | 15 | TRBJ2-7 | many
TGTGCCAGCAGTGTCCTACCTCCGACTTATGCCTCTAGTTTCTACGAGCAGTACTTC | CASSVLPPTYASSFYEQYF | TRBV6-1 | NA | 19 | TRBJ2-7 | many
TGTGCCAGCAGCGTTAGCTCTGGGGAGCTGTTTTTT | CASSVSSGELFF | TRBV9 | NA | 12 | TRBJ2-2 | many
TGCAGCGCCCCAGGGGGGGGCACAGATACGCAGTATTTT | CSAPGGGTDTQYF | TRBV29-1 | NA | 13 | TRBJ2-3 | many
TGCAGTGCTAGAGGGATTACTTCCTACGAGCAGTACTTC | CSARGITSYEQYF | TRBV20-1 | NA | 13 | TRBJ2-7 | many
TGCGCCAGCAGCCAAGATCGTGGTGCGGGGGCCTACGAGCAGTACTTC | CASSQDRGAGAYEQYF | TRBV4-3 | TRBD2 | 16 | TRBJ2-7 | many
TGTGCCAGCGGCCGGGGAGGGATTGGCAATCAGCCCCAGCATTTT | CASGRGGIGNQPQHF | TRBV6-5 | NA | 15 | TRBJ1-5 | many
TGCAGTGCGCTCAAGGAGCGGGAGGGGGTAGCCAAAAACATTCAGTACTTC | CSALKEREGVAKNIQYF | TRBV20-1 | TRBD2 | 17 | TRBJ2-4 | many
TGCAGCGTTGATTCAGGGGGGGCAGGAGAGACCCAGTACTTC | CSVDSGGAGETQYF | TRBV29-1 | NA | 14 | TRBJ2-5 | many